This T cell receptor (beta chain) was sequenced during a study of beta chain features in type 1 diabetes. Across the study: Patient and healthy donor groups were alike in age, gender and cell yields. Cells sorted and examined across all samples totaled 90 million to 120 million. General observations from the study: Shortening of TCRB CDR3s, moderate but significant, appeared in all four CD4+ subsets of Type 1 diabetes patients. Resolution of whether HLA type affects TCRB rearrangement was not achieved here. Sequencing the cDNA could make cells with high TCR expression show up more than they should.

The germline V gene has CDR1 SGHTA and CDR2 FQGNSA. The CDR3 sequence is 15 residues long. Trimming took 3 bases from V and 7 from J; bases not matched to a gene: 8. A note on this clone: Its specificity is unknown.

Isolated RNA was reverse transcribed in full, so expressed TCRB transcripts were sequenced. Using immunoSEQ multiplex PCR, the repertoire was profiled, and TCRdb retains in-frame clones only, with some absent. The sample lists about 660,000 clones, around an eighth occurring once. This chain connects TRBV7-2 to TRBJ2-1; 8 bases are shared with TRBD2. The receptor's source is a man in his late teens or twenties with type 1 diabetes. The sequenced material came from naive CD4+ T cells from blood. CDR3 sequence reads: CASSFTSGSRNEQFF. CDR3 sequence (DNA): TGTGCCAGCAGCTTTACTAGCGGATCGAGGAATGAGCAGTTCTTC.